A single TCR beta chain is shown here with its context. The antigen remains unidentified. Sorting of unstimulated PBMCs yielded separate CD3+CD4+ and CD3+CD8+ fractions. The source of the sample is a study of T cell clones after liver transplantation. Study background: Immunosuppression withdrawal was tried within 2 years after liver transplantation in this trial. At least one year of complete immunosuppression withdrawal without enzymes over twice normal defined tolerance. Study results and limitations: Compared with third party-reactive sequences, donor-reactive ones declined more, independent of withdrawal success.

Trimming took 6 bases from V and 0 from J, leaving 12 bases between them. Germline loops: CDR1 MNHEY, CDR2 SVGAGI. The CDR3 is made up of 14 amino acids. The repertoire was sequenced with immunoSEQ multiplex PCR; TCRdb's copy has only in-frame clones and lacks some. The sample has tens of thousands of clones; roughly 80% are singletons. The rearrangement links TRBV6-5 to TRBJ2-7, with D maybe TRBD1 (5 bases). The TCR comes from a human patient who received a liver transplant. The graft donor may have given rise to some T cells. The sample consisted of CD4+ T cells from blood, taken about 46 months after liver transplant. The CDR3 nucleotides read TGTGCCAGCAGCAGGGATGGTAGCTCCTACGAGCAGTACTTC. Translation gives CASSRDGSSYEQYF.